These T cell receptor beta chains were read from a single sample in a study of spatial heterogeneity in lung cancer. MiXCR, applied by TCRdb to the 5' RACE reads, yields one record per CDR3 protein. The sample consists of over 10,000 distinct CDR3 sequences, more than 3.5% of them appearing once. This sample comprised lung tumor tissue, obtained at surgery. The receptors here all came from a male donor with early-stage non-small cell lung cancer. The CDR3 runs from the conserved cysteine through the conserved F or W. The D gene is left open where the match is weak. Clone size is given for some rows only: seen once, a few or many times, or a class if the clone is expanded.

d_gene: NA
v_gene: TRBV7-6
j_gene: TRBJ1-6
abundance: few
CDR3aa: CASSPDWLNSPLHF
CDR3nt: TGTGCCAGCAGCCCCGACTGGCTGAATTCACCCCTCCACTTT

d_gene: TRBD1
v_gene: TRBV20-1
j_gene: TRBJ1-2
abundance: few
CDR3aa: CSARVISLSGQGKRADGHTF
CDR3nt: TGCAGTGCTAGAGTTATTTCTTTGTCGGGACAGGGAAAGCGGGCGGACGGACACACCTTC

d_gene: NA
v_gene: TRBV2
j_gene: TRBJ1-1
abundance: many
CDR3aa: CASSETGGEGNTEAFF
CDR3nt: TGTGCCAGCAGTGAAACGGGGGGCGAAGGGAACACTGAAGCTTTCTTT

d_gene: NA
v_gene: TRBV7-3
j_gene: TRBJ2-6
abundance: many
CDR3aa: CASSYSSGANVLTF
CDR3nt: TGTGCCAGCAGCTACAGCTCTGGGGCCAACGTCCTGACTTTC

d_gene: NA
v_gene: TRBV20-1
j_gene: TRBJ2-2
abundance: many
CDR3aa: CSARDASGSGAGELFF
CDR3nt: TGCAGTGCTAGAGATGCCTCCGGGAGTGGGGCCGGGGAGCTGTTTTTT

d_gene: NA
v_gene: TRBV7-2
j_gene: TRBJ1-2
abundance: many
CDR3aa: CASSLPIGRDGYTF
CDR3nt: TGTGCCAGCAGCCTCCCCATAGGCAGGGACGGCTACACCTTC

d_gene: NA
v_gene: TRBV30
j_gene: TRBJ2-1
abundance: many
CDR3aa: CAWSVNSYNEQFF
CDR3nt: TGTGCCTGGAGTGTCAACTCCTACAATGAGCAGTTCTTC

d_gene: NA
v_gene: TRBV20-1
j_gene: TRBJ1-6
abundance: many
CDR3aa: CSANRAGVYNSPLHF
CDR3nt: TGCAGTGCCAACCGGGCAGGGGTTTATAATTCACCCCTCCACTTT

d_gene: NA
v_gene: TRBV19
j_gene: TRBJ1-2
abundance: many
CDR3aa: CASSILAEANYGYTF
CDR3nt: TGTGCCAGTAGTATTTTGGCAGAAGCTAACTATGGCTACACCTTC

d_gene: NA
v_gene: TRBV19
j_gene: TRBJ2-3
abundance: many
CDR3aa: CASSRGGADTQYF
CDR3nt: TGTGCCAGTAGTAGGGGGGGCGCAGATACGCAGTATTTT

d_gene: TRBD2
v_gene: TRBV10-1
j_gene: TRBJ2-1
abundance: many
CDR3aa: CASSRQGLAGGPGEQFF
CDR3nt: TGCGCCAGCAGTCGCCAGGGACTAGCGGGAGGGCCTGGTGAGCAGTTCTTC

d_gene: NA
v_gene: TRBV12-3/TRBV12-4
j_gene: TRBJ2-5
abundance: many
CDR3aa: CASSLAVTQETQYF
CDR3nt: TGTGCCAGCAGTTTAGCCGTGACCCAAGAGACCCAGTACTTC

d_gene: TRBD1
v_gene: TRBV2
j_gene: TRBJ2-2
abundance: NA
CDR3aa: CASIEGQGNTGELFF
CDR3nt: TGTGCCAGCATCGAAGGACAGGGTAACACCGGGGAGCTGTTTTTT

d_gene: NA
v_gene: TRBV10-3
j_gene: TRBJ1-5
abundance: many
CDR3aa: CAISESTGNQPQHF
CDR3nt: TGTGCCATCAGTGAGTCGACCGGGAATCAGCCCCAGCATTTT

d_gene: NA
v_gene: TRBV29-1
j_gene: TRBJ2-7
abundance: NA
CDR3aa: CSVQQGTNEQYF
CDR3nt: TGCAGCGTACAACAGGGAACCAACGAGCAGTACTTC

d_gene: NA
v_gene: TRBV20-1
j_gene: TRBJ1-1
abundance: many
CDR3aa: CSATAVNTEAFF
CDR3nt: TGCAGTGCTACCGCAGTGAACACTGAAGCTTTCTTT

d_gene: NA
v_gene: TRBV30
j_gene: TRBJ1-2
abundance: few
CDR3aa: CARRRNYGYTF
CDR3nt: TGTGCCCGACGGAGAAACTATGGCTACACCTTC

d_gene: NA
v_gene: TRBV7-9
j_gene: TRBJ1-3
abundance: many
CDR3aa: CASTRDIGNTIYF
CDR3nt: TGTGCCAGCACCAGGGACATCGGAAACACCATATATTTT

d_gene: NA
v_gene: TRBV3-1
j_gene: TRBJ1-2
abundance: many
CDR3aa: CASSQDFGRYGYTF
CDR3nt: TGTGCCAGCAGCCAAGACTTCGGACGCTATGGCTACACCTTC

d_gene: NA
v_gene: TRBV7-3
j_gene: TRBJ2-3
abundance: few
CDR3aa: CASSLIGGDGDTQYF
CDR3nt: TGTGCCAGCAGCTTAATAGGCGGGGACGGAGATACGCAGTATTTT